This TCR beta chain was identified during a study of OX40 agonist ivuxolimab in advanced cancers. This CDR3 spans 15 amino acids. Germline CDR1 reads SEHNR; CDR2 reads FQNEAQ (reference sequence). With autoimmune disease history or systemic immunosuppression, patients were excluded. Using immunoSEQ multiplex PCR, the repertoire was profiled, and TCRdb retains in-frame clones only, with some absent. This table has 70,000 to 85,000 clones, 85% appearing once. The sample holds one count of this clone. This clonotype was sampled from an adult with an advanced solid tumor such as melanoma, head and neck, liver or kidney cancer. Sequencing was performed on CD4+ or CD8+ T cells sorted from blood, taken in a trial of the OX40 agonist ivuxolimab. The gene calls are TRBV7-9 and TRBJ2-5; either TRBD1 or TRBD2 may fit D (7 bases each). TRBJ2-7 explains the end of the DNA better; the J call may be wrong. The CDR3, as DNA: TGTGCCAGCAGCTTCCAGACAGGGAGGGTAGGCGAGCAGTACTTC. This codes for CASSFQTGRVGEQYF.